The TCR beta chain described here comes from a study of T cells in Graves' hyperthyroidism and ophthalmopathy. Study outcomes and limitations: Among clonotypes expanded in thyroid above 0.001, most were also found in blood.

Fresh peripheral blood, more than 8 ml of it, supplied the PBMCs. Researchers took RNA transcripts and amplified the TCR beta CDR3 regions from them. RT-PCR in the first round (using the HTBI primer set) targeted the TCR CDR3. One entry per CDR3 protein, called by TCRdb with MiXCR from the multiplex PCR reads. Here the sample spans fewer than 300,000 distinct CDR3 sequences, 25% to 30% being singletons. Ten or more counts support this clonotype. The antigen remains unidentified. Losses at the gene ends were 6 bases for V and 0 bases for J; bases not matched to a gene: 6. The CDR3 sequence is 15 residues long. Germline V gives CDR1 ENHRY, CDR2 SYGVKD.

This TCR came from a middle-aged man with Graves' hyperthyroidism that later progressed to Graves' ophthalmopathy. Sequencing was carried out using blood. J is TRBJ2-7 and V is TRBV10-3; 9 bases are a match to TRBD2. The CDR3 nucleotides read TGTGCCATCAGACGTAGCGGGGGCAGCTCCTACGAGCAGTACTTC. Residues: CAIRRSGGSSYEQYF.